These T cell receptor beta chains were read from a single sample in a study of OX40 agonist ivuxolimab in advanced cancers. TCRdb's table, derived via immunoSEQ multiplex PCR, lists solely in-frame clones and lacks some. The sample carries about 48,000 clones, about 93% recorded once. Sequenced material: CD4+ or CD8+ T cells sorted from blood, taken in a trial of the OX40 agonist ivuxolimab. These receptors were taken from an adult with an advanced solid tumor such as melanoma, head and neck, liver or kidney cancer. The conserved cysteine and the conserved F or W are not part of the CDR3 here. The order of the fields is J gene, V gene, CDR3 protein.

>TRBJ2-7|TRBV6-1
ASSTTGGYKQY
>TRBJ1-2|TRBV5-5
ASSLVGDYT
>TRBJ2-7|TRBV13
ASSLKQIEQY
>TRBJ2-1|TRBV5-5
ASSLFVIHEQF
>TRBJ2-5|TRBV29-1
SVEVDSETQY
>TRBJ2-7|TRBV18
ASSPGTGISEQY
>TRBJ1-1|TRBV19
ATWGVIGGTEAF
>TRBJ1-1|TRBV10-3
AISRTGTGKNTEAF
>TRBJ2-5|TRBV19
ASSAPGQGEETQY
>TRBJ2-1|TRBV11-3
ASGGGSYNEQF
>TRBJ1-1|TRBV10-3
AISPQEENTEAF
>TRBJ2-2|TRBV27
ASSWEAGGTGELF
>TRBJ1-2|TRBV5-6
ASSGQGEGYT
>TRBJ2-7|TRBV11-2
ASSLGPNYEQY
>TRBJ2-1|TRBV5-6
ASSSNYNEQF
>TRBJ2-1|TRBV19
ASSMVGPGRQF
>TRBJ1-4|TRBV27
ASSLTGTGGEKLF
>TRBJ2-3|TRBV6-5
ASSYTGSGSTDTQY
>TRBJ2-5|TRBV5-6
ASSLEGRETQY
>TRBJ2-7|TRBV18
ASSQLNRDPTYEQY
>TRBJ2-2|TRBV6-5
ASSYKVPRDTGELF
>TRBJ1-2|TRBV27
ASSLSISRAAHYGYT
>TRBJ2-5|TRBV4-1
ASSEGVGTDQETQY
>TRBJ2-5|TRBV28
ASSPQVGETQY